These 30 T cell receptor beta chains came from one sample sequenced in a study of Graves' ophthalmopathy and Graves' hyperthyroidism. The authors amplified TCR beta CDR3 regions from RNA transcripts. HTBI primers were employed in first-round RT-PCR, then a second-round multiplex PCR followed. TCRdb used MiXCR to reprocess the multiplex PCR reads, holding one entry per CDR3 protein. The repertoire holds about 500,000 distinct CDR3 sequences, approximately 35% seen once, with less than 4.5% in the top ten. The specimen sequenced was peripheral blood or thyroid tissue (not recorded which). The source is an adult man with Graves' hyperthyroidism.

The J gene is TRBJ2-7, the V gene TRBV29-1; 7 bases are a match to TRBD1. Trimming took 8 bases from V and 2 from J; bases not matched to a gene: 9. This CDR3 is 13 amino acids long. Germline V gene sequence: CDR1 SQVTM, CDR2 ANQGSEA. CDR3 protein: CSLGGRAPYEQYF. CDR3 bases: TGCAGCTTAGGGGGCAGGGCGCCCTACGAGCAGTACTTC.

This chain uses TRBV7-9 with TRBJ2-5; the D is unclear. This CDR3 contains 14 residues. V was pared by 0 bases and J by 9 bases, with 14 bases between. Germline V lookup: CDR1 SEHNR, CDR2 FQNEAQ (reference sequence). CDR3 DNA sequence: TGTGCCAGCAGCTTAGCAGGGATTAATCAGCCCCAGTACTTC. Translation: CASSLAGINQPQYF. The full variable domain, with the rest looked up from reference TRBV7-9 and TRBJ2-5, is DTGVSQNPRHKITKRGQNVTFRCDPISEHNRLYWYRQTLGQGPEFLTYFQNEAQLEKSRLLSDRFSAERPKGSFSTLEIQRTEQGDSAMYLCASSLAGINQPQYFGPGTRLLVL.

The chain has TRBV20-1 and TRBJ1-5; D call uncertain. Trimming cost V 3 bases and J 5 bases, with 14 bases left between them. This CDR3 region has 14 residues. CDR1 is DFQATT and CDR2 is SNEGSKA in the germline V gene (reference sequence). CDR3 in amino acids: CSASFPGRHQPQHF. As DNA, the CDR3 is TGCAGTGCTAGCTTCCCGGGGAGGCATCAGCCCCAGCATTTT.

This clonotype came up many times. V usage is TRBV4-1 and J usage is TRBJ1-5, with a possible D match to TRBD1 (5 bases). V lost 1 base and J 6 bases, leaving 13 bases between the germline ends. The CDR3 contains 15 residues. CDR1 and CDR2 from the germline V gene are MGHRA and YSYEKL. The CDR3 nucleotides read TGCGCCAGCAGCCAAGTGGGAGGGGTTGGTCAGCCCCAGCATTTT. It translates to CASSQVGGVGQPQHF.

At least ten counts were recorded for this clonotype. J is TRBJ2-7 and V is TRBV28; D gene uncertain. The CDR3 consists of 13 residues. Trimming took 6 bases from V and 0 from J, leaving 9 bases between them. The germline CDR1 and CDR2 sequences are MDHEN and SYDVKM. CDR3 nucleotides: TGTGCCAGCAGCTCCTTAACCTCCTACGAGCAGTACTTC. Translation: CASSSLTSYEQYF.

There are many counts of this clonotype. V gene TRBV20-1 combines with J gene TRBJ1-5; weak D call: TRBD1 (6 bases). The CDR3 spans 14 residues. Germline V gene data show CDR1 as DFQATT and CDR2 as SNEGSKA (reference sequence). V was trimmed by 4 bases and J by 5 bases, leaving 15 bases between them. CDR3 protein: CSANPTGQDQPQHF. CDR3 DNA sequence: TGCAGTGCTAACCCAACAGGGCAGGATCAGCCCCAGCATTTT.

Comment on this clonotype: Compared with germline, one end of the junction differs, possibly owing to a read error. The gene calls are TRBV9 and TRBJ2-7, with TRBD2 matching 9 bases. This CDR3 comprises 15 residues. CDR1 and CDR2 (germline): SGDLS, YYNGEE. Here the CDR3 DNA reads TGCGCCAGCAGCTTAGCGACTAGCGGATACAATGAGCAGTACTTC. Encoded protein: CASSLATSGYNEQYF.

This clonotype has more than one count but fewer than ten. The chain employs TRBV5-1 and TRBJ1-4, with TRBD1 identical over 10 bases. CDR3 length equals 22 residues. Germline CDR1 reads SGHRS; CDR2 reads YFSETQ. The trim removed 4 bases at V and 8 bases at J, leaving 29 bases unmatched. The CDR3 region has the DNA TGCGCCAGCAGCCGGAGGGACAGGGGAATCATGCTGAGGTTGGTGGGAAAAGAAAAACTGTTTTTT. Amino acids: CASSRRDRGIMLRLVGKEKLFF.

This clonotype was seen once. This may be a read error, as it is one base from a much larger clone. The chain carries TRBV2 and TRBJ2-7; weak D call: TRBD1 (5 bases). With 11 bases removed from V and 5 bases from J, the gap between germline ends came to 16 bases. This CDR3 has 12 amino acids. Germline values: CDR1 SNHLY, CDR2 FYNNEI. The CDR3 loop is CAGRQRPHEQYF. DNA for the CDR3: TGTGCCGGCCGACAGAGGCCCCACGAGCAGTACTTC. Complete variable domain (other parts from reference TRBV2 and TRBJ2-7): EPEVTQTPSHQVTQMGQEVILRCVPISNHLYFYWYRQILGQKVEFLVSFYNNEISEKSEIFDDQFSVERPDGSNFTLKIRSTKLEDSAMYFCAGRQRPHEQYFGPGTRLTVT.

This clonotype was seen more than once but under ten times. The CDR3 coding sequence is TGTGCCAGCAATAACAAGCGGGGGGGCCCCTACGAGCAGTACTTC. Residues: CASNNKRGGPYEQYF. The chain recombines TRBV6-1 with TRBJ2-7, with TRBD2 identical over 10 bases. With V trimmed by 7 bases and J by 2 bases, 8 bases remained unmatched. Germline CDR1 and CDR2: MNHNS and SASEGT. The CDR3 is 15 amino acids.

This clonotype occurred many times. The V and J genes are TRBV29-1 and TRBJ1-2; perhaps TRBD1 as D (6 bases). V was shortened by 5 bases and J by 6 bases, with 10 bases between the two germline ends. Per the germline V gene, CDR1 is SQVTM and CDR2 is ANQGSEA. CDR3 length: 11 residues. The CDR3 reads CSVTSGDGYTF. CDR3 in DNA: TGCAGCGTTACCTCAGGGGATGGCTACACCTTC. Full variable domain (missing parts from reference TRBV29-1 and TRBJ1-2): SAVISQKPSRDICQRGTSLTIQCQVDSQVTMMFWYRQQPGQSLTLIATANQGSEATYESGFVIDKFPISRPNLTFSTLTVSNMSPEDSSIYLCSVTSGDGYTFGSGTRLTVV.

Many counts were recorded for this clonotype. The chain is built from TRBV29-1 and TRBJ1-2; D gene uncertain. The ends were cut back, 5 bases at V and 4 bases at J, with 5 bases in the middle. CDR1 and CDR2 from the germline V gene are SQVTM and ANQGSEA. The CDR3 has 10 residues. The CDR3 nucleotides are TGCAGCGTTTCAGGCTATGGCTACACCTTC. Translating it yields CSVSGYGYTF.

Ten or more counts support this clonotype. J is TRBJ2-5 and V is TRBV24-1, with 7 bases lining up with TRBD1. CDR1 is KGHDR and CDR2 is SFDVKD in the germline V gene. V lost 7 bases and J lost 2; bases outside the gene matches: 9. The CDR3 consists of 15 residues. The CDR3 DNA is TGTGCCACCAGGGATCTGCGACAGGGTCAAGAGACCCAGTACTTC. This encodes CATRDLRQGQETQYF.

The sample holds a few counts of this clonotype. The chain uses TRBV2 and TRBJ2-5, with 10 bases lining up with TRBD2. The trim removed 2 bases at V and 2 bases at J, leaving 8 bases unmatched. Germline loops: CDR1 SNHLY, CDR2 FYNNEI. The CDR3 totals 17 residues. CDR3 amino acids: CASSEPGTSGEQETQYF. The CDR3 DNA is TGTGCCAGCAGTGAACCGGGAACTAGCGGGGAACAAGAGACCCAGTACTTC. The whole variable domain, remainder taken from reference TRBV2 and TRBJ2-5, is EPEVTQTPSHQVTQMGQEVILRCVPISNHLYFYWYRQILGQKVEFLVSFYNNEISEKSEIFDDQFSVERPDGSNFTLKIRSTKLEDSAMYFCASSEPGTSGEQETQYFGPGTRLLVL.

This clonotype was observed once. V is TRBV15 and J is TRBJ1-2; D is possibly TRBD1 (6 bases). Trimming pared 0 bases from V and 4 bases from J, leaving 15 bases between. The CDR3 totals 16 residues. From germline, CDR1 is LNHNV and CDR2 YYDKDF (reference sequence). This CDR3 is CATSRDGGGDGYGYTF. Here the CDR3 DNA reads TGTGCCACCAGCAGAGATGGAGGGGGGGATGGCTATGGCTACACCTTC.

The table lists this clonotype with a count of one. Relative to the germline gene, one junction end is altered; a read error may explain this. This sequence joins TRBV14 and TRBJ2-5, with no clear D. The CDR3 has 10 residues. The germline V gene encodes CDR1 SGHDN and CDR2 FVKESK. CDR3 coding DNA: TGTGACAGCAAACAAGAGACCCAGTACTTC. Translating gives CDSKQETQYF. The full variable domain, in which reference TRBV14 and TRBJ2-5 provide the parts outside the CDR3, is EAGVTQFPSHSVIEKGQTVTLRCDPISGHDNLYWYRRVMGKEIKFLLHFVKESKQDESGMPNNRFLAERTGGTYSTLKVQPAELEDSGVYFCDSKQETQYFGPGTRLLVL.

This clonotype was recorded at least ten times. The chain joins TRBV11-1 to TRBJ1-1; D gene uncertain. CDR1 and CDR2 from the germline V gene are SGHAT and FQDESV (reference sequence). CDR3 length: 13 residues. V lost 2 bases and J 4 bases, leaving 8 bases between the germline ends. The CDR3 reads CASSLTEGTEAFF. The CDR3 DNA reads TGTGCCAGCAGCTTAACTGAGGGCACTGAAGCTTTCTTT.

In the case of this clonotype: Given a much more abundant clone one base away, this may be a read error. The rearrangement joins TRBV24-1 to TRBJ1-2, with TRBD1 as a possible D gene (5 bases). V was clipped by 5 bases and J by 4 bases, with 10 bases between them. CDR3 length: 13 amino acids. The V gene's germline CDR1 is KGHDR and CDR2 SFDVKD. The CDR3: CATSGQGPYGYTF. As DNA, the CDR3 is TGTGCCACCAGTGGTCAGGGCCCCTATGGCTACACCTTC.

This clonotype turned up a few times. This chain joins TRBV20-1 and TRBJ1-5; perhaps TRBD1 as D (6 bases). Between the trimmed V and J ends, which lost 3 bases and 6 bases, there was a span of 15 bases. There are 14 residues in the CDR3. Germline V CDR1 and CDR2: DFQATT, SNEGSKA (reference sequence). This chain's CDR3 is CSASSGAGGQPQHF. Written as DNA, the CDR3 is TGCAGTGCTAGTTCAGGGGCCGGTGGTCAGCCCCAGCATTTT.

V gene TRBV7-9 combines with J gene TRBJ2-7; 8 bases are a match to TRBD1. Looked up from germline, CDR1 is SEHNR and CDR2 is FQNEAQ (reference sequence). V lost 3 bases to trimming and J lost 7 bases; unmatched junction nucleotides: 2. This CDR3 comprises 12 residues. CDR3 nucleotide sequence: TGTGCCAGCAGCTTCCGGGACAGGGAGCAGTACTTC. Translating gives CASSFRDREQYF.

J is TRBJ2-2 and V is TRBV13; TRBD2 matches 10 bases. CDR1 and CDR2 from the germline V gene are PRHDT and FYEKMQ (reference sequence). The CDR3 length is 17 residues. V was pared by 0 bases and J by 7 bases, with 8 bases of the junction left unmatched. As DNA, the CDR3 is TGTGCCAGCAGCTTAGGAGTAGTAGCGGGAGGAGTCGGGGAGCTGTTTTTT. Translated, it gives CASSLGVVAGGVGELFF.

In this sample, this clonotype turned up a few times. The junction shows a germline mismatch at one end, possibly a read error. The chain links TRBV2 to TRBJ1-4, with 9 bases matching TRBD1. Germline V lookup: CDR1 SNHLY, CDR2 FYNNEI. The CDR3 is 15 amino acids. The CDR3 here is CASSGFDRGNEELFF. For the CDR3, the DNA is TGTGCCAGCAGTGGCTTCGACAGGGGGAATGAAGAACTGTTTTTT.

This clonotype was seen repeatedly, ten times or more. The chain is built from TRBV10-3 and TRBJ2-7, with 7 bases that match TRBD2. The CDR3 is 16 residues long. Unmatched junction bases numbered 12, after V lost 2 bases and J lost 5 bases. Looked up from germline, CDR1 is ENHRY and CDR2 is SYGVKD. The CDR3 bases are TGTGCCATCAGTGAGACTGGTCTCGCGGGGGTTAACGAGCAGTACTTC. Amino acid sequence: CAISETGLAGVNEQYF.

The genes are TRBV7-7 and TRBJ2-5; 12 bases are a match to TRBD2. The CDR3 has 15 residues. Germline V gene data show CDR1 as SSHAT and CDR2 as FNYEAQ (reference sequence). Here the CDR3 DNA reads TGTGCTAGCCCCTGGACTAGCGGGACTAGCGAGACCCAGTACTTC. It codes for CASPWTSGTSETQYF.

This clonotype was counted between two and nine times. The chain has TRBV6-6 and TRBJ1-4; 7 nucleotides line up with TRBD1. Germline CDR1 reads MNHNY; CDR2 reads SVGAGI (reference sequence). The CDR3 runs to 16 residues. Trimming removed 5 bases from V and 6 bases from J; junction bases left unmatched: 12. For the CDR3, the DNA is TGTGCCAGCAGTGGAAACGAAGGGGGCTGGGATGAAAAACTGTTTTTT. Its protein is CASSGNEGGWDEKLFF.

This clonotype was seen repeatedly, ten times or more. The rearrangement uses TRBV7-9 and TRBJ2-2, with unresolved D. V was clipped by 3 bases and J by 2 bases, with 10 bases between them. The CDR3 has 15 residues. The V gene's germline CDR1 is SEHNR and CDR2 FQNEAQ (reference sequence). In DNA form, the CDR3 reads TGTGCCAGCAGCTTCACGTCCGCAAACACCGGGGAGCTGTTTTTT. Amino acids: CASSFTSANTGELFF.

The J gene is TRBJ2-5, the V gene TRBV5-1; D may be TRBD1 (6 bases). CDR3 length: 19 amino acids. The V gene's germline CDR1 is SGHRS and CDR2 YFSETQ. Trimming shortened V by 4 bases and J by 1 base, and 26 bases separated the two germline ends. The CDR3 protein is CASSGRSDPGHLPQETQYF. Here the CDR3 DNA reads TGCGCCAGCAGCGGTCGTAGTGATCCGGGACACCTTCCCCAAGAGACCCAGTACTTC.

The V call is TRBV2, the J call TRBJ2-2, with a tentative D call TRBD1 (6 bases). Trimming pared 6 bases from V and 4 bases from J, leaving 15 bases between. The CDR3 is 15 amino acids. CDR1 and CDR2 (germline): SNHLY, FYNNEI. The CDR3 DNA reads as TGTGCCAGCAGCCGGGACACCAAGGGCACCGGGGAGCTGTTTTTT. It is translated as CASSRDTKGTGELFF.

DNA of the CDR3: TGTGCCAGCAGTGAGCTAGCGGGGGTCGACACCGGGGAGCTGTTTTTT. This codes for CASSELAGVDTGELFF. This sequence joins TRBV7-9 and TRBJ2-2; 10 bases fit TRBD2. V gave up 6 bases and J gave up 3 bases; unmatched junction bases: 7. CDR1 is SEHNR, CDR2 FQNEAQ, per germline (reference sequence). CDR3 length: 16 amino acids.

This clonotype was detected many times. One end of the junction is discordant with germline, which a read error may explain. J is TRBJ2-6 and V is TRBV5-1; 7 bases agree with TRBD1. The CDR3 spans 15 residues. The germline V gene has CDR1 SGHRS and CDR2 YFSETQ. CDR3: CASSLGTAGANVLTF. In DNA, the CDR3 is TGCGCCAGCAGCCTGGGGACAGCTGGAGCCAACGTCCTGACTTTC.